One sample yielded the 4 T cell receptor beta chains listed below, sequenced in a study of blood T cell repertoires in COVID-19. Method: immunoSEQ multiplex PCR; TCRdb's copy keeps in-frame clones and lacks some. The table records some 150,000 clones, 81% of them present only once. Material for sequencing was peripheral blood. These receptors all come from a human donor with acute or convalescent COVID-19. The donor label of this sample is uncertain.

Worth noting for this clone: Other DNA sequences in the sample encode the same CDR3. This sequence joins TRBV15 and TRBJ1-2, with D perhaps matching TRBD1 (6 bases). The germline CDR1 and CDR2 sequences are LNHNV and YYDKDF (reference sequence). The CDR3 extends over 14 amino acids. V dropped 0 bases and J dropped 2 bases, with 7 bases sitting between them. CDR3 DNA sequence: TGTGCCACCAGCAGAGACAGGGGAAACTATGGCTACACCTTC. It is translated as CATSRDRGNYGYTF.

This rearrangement joins TRBV7-8 to TRBJ2-3, with 11 bases aligning to TRBD2. The CDR3 is 16 residues long. Per germline, CDR1 SGHVS and CDR2 FQNEAQ. Trimming took 5 bases from V and 6 from J; bases not matched to a gene: 10. The CDR3 sequence is CASSIGSSGGRDTQYF. The CDR3 nucleotides read TGTGCCAGCAGCATAGGATCTAGCGGGGGGAGGGATACGCAGTATTTT.

V gene TRBV24-1 combines with J gene TRBJ2-2, with a tentative D call TRBD2 (6 bases). The germline V gene encodes CDR1 KGHDR and CDR2 SFDVKD. This CDR3 comprises 16 residues. V was pared by 2 bases and J by 5 bases, with 14 bases between. Here the CDR3 reads CATSDSRGPGTGELFF. The CDR3 DNA sequence: TGTGCCACCAGTGATTCGCGGGGCCCGGGGACCGGGGAGCTGTTTTTT.

The V and J genes are TRBV11-2 and TRBJ2-7, with D possibly being TRBD2 (5 bases). V was pared by 5 bases and J by 2 bases, with 7 bases between. This CDR3 spans 12 amino acids. The V gene's germline CDR1 is SGHAT and CDR2 FQNNGV. In DNA, the CDR3 is TGTGCCAGCAGCATCGGGGCCTACGAGCAGTACTTC. Encoded protein: CASSIGAYEQYF.